This TCR beta chain emerged from a study of identical twins (dated by TCRdb to 2016 to 2017). Study-level background: To test whether fetal clonotypes persist, the study used deep sequencing on TCR alpha and beta repertoires from monozygotic twins, unrelated adults of various ages, and cord blood. To rule out contamination, the twin experiments were replicated at different times with different library preparation protocols.

All donors were healthy Caucasians. CDR3 length: 13 amino acids, cysteine to phenylalanine. Only the CDR3 portion is preserved as DNA: 39 bases, with reading frame beginning at the first base. The germline V gene yields SQVTM for CDR1 and ANQGSEA for CDR2. Trimming accounts for 8 bases at V and 11 bases at J, while the number of junction bases matched to no gene is 13. Libraries were made using 5' RACE. Sequencing was performed on an Illumina HiSeq 2000. Template switching introduced a universal primer binding site; the final cDNA contained a unique molecular identifier, enabling accurate counting of TCR cDNA molecules. Specific primers in the conserved constant-segment region were used to synthesize first-strand cDNA for the TCR alpha and beta chains. To control for contamination, each cDNA library was double barcoded with a SMART-Mk sample barcode plus Illumina barcodes. TruSeq adapter sequences along with Illumina sample barcodes were introduced in two successive PCR steps. The TCR alpha and beta cDNA libraries were sequenced on the Illumina HiSeq platform using custom primers. In the paper's pipeline: Raw reads were processed with MiGEC to extract unique molecular identifiers, and MiXCR was used to determine CDR3 positions. For each individual, recombination models were inferred using an EM algorithm with the repgenHMM and IGoR tools. The tcR package in R was used for shared clonotype analysis, with sharing normalized by the product of cloneset sizes. Out-of-frame nonproductive sequences were analyzed to study raw recombination free of thymic and clonal selection effects. The raw public reads went through TCRdb reprocessing: fastp at Q25, MiXCR clone calling, in-frame beta chains kept. CDR3 protein duplicates are merged, each entry listing the most common genes and DNA. The V and J calls, along with clone size, are taken from TCRdb and not from the paper's own processing. Present in this sample are some 1,700,000 distinct CDR3 sequences, around 33% of which were seen just once. About 0.25% of the sample lies in the top ten.

Concerning this clonotype itself: Its cognate antigen has yet to be identified. Base qualities were left out, and no much larger clone turns up one base away.

Beyond this particular receptor, the publication reports: Recombination models systematically underestimated out-of-frame TCR alpha sharing in monozygotic twins but agreed with sharing between unrelated individuals. Conclusions relied on cross-sectional statistical analysis, since the same donors could not be followed over many years. The excess sharing between twins in beta out-of-frame sequences was weaker because fewer shared sequences reduced the signal-to-noise ratio. Abundant cord blood beta clonotypes carried fewer insertions; young adult naive repertoires showed a weaker similar trend, while memory repertoires showed none. Invariant T cells such as MAIT and iNKT could partly confound zero-insertion analyses, though diverse VJ usage argued against this for most clonotypes. Compared with coincidental sharing between unrelated individuals, an excess of low generation-probability sequences was observed among out-of-frame TCR alpha sequences shared between twins.

The receptor's source is a newborn girl in good health. Source material: cord blood. This chain is built from TRBV29-1 and TRBJ2-5; TRBD1 aligns with 11 central bases. The nucleotides read TGCAGCACGGGACAGGGGGAGAAGAATGAGCAGTACTTC. Translation gives CSTGQGEKNEQYF. The CDR3 plus the reference TRBV29-1 and TRBJ2-5 genes for the other parts give the full variable domain: SAVISQKPSRDICQRGTSLTIQCQVDSQVTMMFWYRQQPGQSLTLIATANQGSEATYESGFVIDKFPISRPNLTFSTLTVSNMSPEDSSIYLCSTGQGEKNEQYFGPGTRLLVL.